This TCR beta chain was sequenced for a study of shared clonotypes between healthy human individuals. The CDR3 extends over 13 amino acids. Per the germline V gene, CDR1 is SQVTM and CDR2 is ANQGSEA. V lost 3 bases to trimming and J lost 2 bases, with 7 bases between them. Terminally differentiated effector memory CD45RA+ cells were left out of the naive CD8 fraction, which was CD45RO-negative and positively selected for CCR7. To note about this clone: Other DNA variants within this sample encode the same CDR3.

At deep level, the assay was performed. The repertoire was sequenced with immunoSEQ multiplex PCR; TCRdb's copy has only in-frame clones and lacks some. Among hundreds of thousands of clones listed, 95% to 98% were seen once. The clonotype originates from a man aged 25 to 40 in good health. Sequenced: naive CD8+ T cells sorted from blood. This chain links TRBV29-1 with TRBJ2-2; D is ambiguous. In DNA form, the CDR3 reads TGCAGCGTTGAGGTTCTTAACACCGGGGAGCTGTTTTTT. It codes for CSVEVLNTGELFF.